This entry concerns a single TCR beta chain. What it binds is not known. Sequence at one end of the junction differs from germline and may be a read error. This entry belongs to a study of T cells in Graves' hyperthyroidism and ophthalmopathy. About the research overall: Blood was drawn when the patient was first diagnosed and still untreated. Study results and caveats: The model forecast ophthalmopathy, anticipating it by a median about 7 months before onset.

The length of the CDR3 is 17 residues. Germline V lookup: CDR1 SGHTA, CDR2 FQGNSA. Patients showing uncontrolled infection, other autoimmune disease, pregnancy or lactation were ineligible. TCR beta CDR3 regions were amplified from RNA. HTBI primers were used for first-round RT-PCR of the TCR CDR3. One entry per CDR3 protein, called by TCRdb with MiXCR from the multiplex PCR reads. The sample has 75,000 to 100,000 distinct CDR3 sequences; roughly 49% are singletons. The TCR was taken from a woman in her forties with Graves' hyperthyroidism. The J gene is TRBJ2-3, the V gene TRBV7-2; 7 bases agree with TRBD2. What was sequenced was blood. The CDR3 loop reads CASSQVALASSTDTQYF. For the CDR3, the DNA is TGCGCCAGCAGCCAAGTAGCACTAGCGAGTAGCACAGATACGCAGTATTTT. Full variable domain (remainder filled in from reference TRBV7-2 and TRBJ2-3): GAGVSQSPSNKVTEKGKDVELRCDPISGHTALYWYRQSLGQGLEFLIYFQGNSAPDKSGLPSDRFSAERTGGSVSTLTIQRTQQEDSAVYLCASSQVALASSTDTQYFGPGTRLTVL.